These 28 T cell receptor beta chains were all obtained from the same sample, sequenced in a study of neurological immune-mediated disorders. TCRdb passed the 5' RACE reads through MiXCR, listing each CDR3 protein once. The table lists approximately 16,000 distinct CDR3 sequences, less than 25% of them singletons, with under 30% in the top ten. Sequences were obtained from PBMCs. Every receptor here comes from a man in his fifties in good health.

The rearrangement uses TRBV4-1 and TRBJ1-4; D unresolved. CDR1 is MGHRA and CDR2 is YSYEKL in the germline V gene. The V end lost 1 base, the J end lost 5 bases, and 11 bases lay between the germline ends. The CDR3 totals 15 residues. CDR3: CASSQVRAANEKLFF. The CDR3, as DNA: TGCGCCAGCAGCCAAGTAAGGGCCGCAAATGAAAAACTGTTTTTT.

By sample fraction, this clonotype is medium-sized (0.01 to 0.1%). V gene TRBV27 combines with J gene TRBJ2-3, with D possibly being TRBD1 (6 bases). Trimming left V 8 bases short and J 6 bases short, with 18 bases between. In germline, CDR1 is MNHEY, CDR2 SMNVEV (reference sequence). The CDR3 has 14 residues. The CDR3 loop reads CASLDRDQGDTQYF. DNA of the CDR3: TGTGCCAGCCTCGATCGGGACCAGGGGGATACGCAGTATTTT.

This clonotype has just one count. The V and J genes are TRBV12-3 or TRBV12-4 and TRBJ2-1; no firm D call. The CDR3 contains 13 residues. V gave up 6 bases and J gave up 5 bases, with 11 bases separating them. The CDR3 here is CASRIWPDNEQFF. The CDR3 DNA is TGTGCCAGCAGAATATGGCCTGACAATGAGCAGTTCTTC.

This clonotype is medium-sized within its sample. This chain joins TRBV5-1 and TRBJ2-4, with D possibly being TRBD1 (6 bases). The CDR3 runs to 18 residues. Trimming took off 4 bases at V and 3 bases at J, with 23 bases between the two ends. Germline lookup yields CDR1 SGHRS and CDR2 YFSETQ. The CDR3 DNA is TGCGCCAGCAGCCCCCAGGGGACCCTCCAAGTAAACAAAAACATTCAGTACTTC. This sequence encodes CASSPQGTLQVNKNIQYF.

This clonotype was counted many times. The chain joins TRBV20-1 to TRBJ2-1; D ambiguous. Germline V lookup: CDR1 DFQATT, CDR2 SNEGSKA (reference sequence). This CDR3 has 14 residues. V lost 3 bases and J 4 bases, leaving 13 bases between the germline ends. The CDR3 DNA is TGCAGTGCTAGGGTAGCTTCTAGTTACAATGAGCAGTTCTTC. Amino acid sequence: CSARVASSYNEQFF.

Relative to its sample, this clonotype is medium-sized (0.01 to 0.1%). The chain couples TRBV27 to TRBJ2-1, with 10 bases aligning to TRBD2. The V gene end was trimmed by 10 bases and the J gene end by 12 bases; junction bases not matched to a gene: 6. The germline V gene has CDR1 MNHEY and CDR2 SMNVEV (reference sequence). This CDR3 is built from 11 residues. CDR3 DNA: TGTGCCACCGAGCGGGAGGGCGCGCAGTTCTTC. Protein sequence: CATEREGAQFF.

This clonotype has a count of ten or more. The chain employs TRBV20-1 and TRBJ2-1, with 11 bases aligning to TRBD2. This CDR3 spans 15 amino acids. V gave up 6 bases and J gave up 4 bases; unmatched junction bases: 8. CDR1 is DFQATT, CDR2 SNEGSKA, per germline (reference sequence). DNA of the CDR3: TGCAGTGCACCCCCCGGGACTAGCGGATACAATGAGCAGTTCTTC. This translates into CSAPPGTSGYNEQFF.

This clonotype was picked up many times. The J gene is TRBJ2-2, the V gene TRBV6-5, with D tentatively TRBD1 (6 bases). With 2 bases removed from V and 2 bases from J, the gap between germline ends came to 12 bases. This CDR3 comprises 16 residues. Germline CDR1 is MNHEY and CDR2 is SVGAGI. The CDR3 spells CASSYGVGQNTGELFF. CDR3 DNA: TGTGCCAGCAGTTACGGCGTGGGACAAAACACCGGGGAGCTGTTTTTT.

At least ten counts were recorded for this clonotype. The CDR3, as DNA: TGTGCCAGCGCCCCATCGGGCAGGGGGAAATACGAGCAGTACTTC. Translated: CASAPSGRGKYEQYF. This chain joins TRBV5-4 and TRBJ2-7; 7 bases are shared with TRBD1. Per germline, CDR1 SGHNT and CDR2 YYREEE (reference sequence). V shed 7 bases, J shed 4 bases, and the junction held 14 bases outside the gene matches. CDR3 size: 15 residues.

This chain uses TRBV7-2 with TRBJ2-1, with D perhaps being TRBD1 or TRBD2 (6 bases each). Looked up from germline, CDR1 is SGHTA and CDR2 is FQGNSA. Trimming pared 2 bases from V and 5 bases from J, leaving 22 bases between. This CDR3 is 18 amino acids long. The CDR3 here is CASSLTTGAAPRDNEQFF. As DNA, the CDR3 is TGTGCCAGCAGCTTAACGACGGGGGCCGCTCCCCGAGACAATGAGCAGTTCTTC.

The CDR3 loop reads CASSQGQAYGYTF. CDR3 bases: TGTGCCAGCAGCCAAGGACAAGCTTATGGCTACACCTTC. The chain employs TRBV3-1 and TRBJ1-2, with D unresolved. Germline V gives CDR1 LGHDT, CDR2 YNNKEL (reference sequence). This CDR3 has 13 amino acids. V was trimmed by 1 base and J by 5 bases, leaving 8 bases between them.

This clonotype is labeled as medium-sized. The chain links TRBV5-1 to TRBJ2-1, with 9 bases that match TRBD2. V dropped 3 bases and J dropped 6; count of bases not matched to a gene: 7. There are 15 residues in the CDR3. Germline-derived CDR1 and CDR2 are SGHRS and YFSETQ. The CDR3 region is CASSSSGTEFNEQFF. DNA of the CDR3: TGCGCCAGCAGCTCTAGCGGGACCGAGTTCAATGAGCAGTTCTTC.

The gene calls are TRBV18 and TRBJ2-7; maybe TRBD2 (5 bases). The CDR3 runs 13 residues. Per germline, CDR1 KGHSH and CDR2 LQKENI. The V and J ends lost 3 bases and 5 bases respectively, with 11 bases between them. CDR3 loop: CASSPPSRDEQYF. In DNA, the CDR3 is TGTGCCAGCTCACCGCCTTCGAGGGACGAGCAGTACTTC.

This clonotype was recorded only once. The chain couples TRBV7-9 to TRBJ2-1; TRBD1 might be the D (7 bases). Between the trimmed V and J ends, which lost 3 bases and 12 bases, there was a span of 24 bases. The CDR3 is 16 residues long. Germline V gives CDR1 SEHNR, CDR2 FQNEAQ (reference sequence). This CDR3 reads CASSFDRATSTDTQFF. For the CDR3, the DNA is TGTGCCAGCAGCTTCGACAGGGCTACTAGCACAGATACGCAGTTCTTC.

This clonotype came up a few times. The CDR3 is CASRGDSNTEAFF. In DNA, the CDR3 is TGTGCCAGCAGGGGGGACAGTAACACTGAAGCTTTCTTT. V usage is TRBV2 and J usage is TRBJ1-1; 7 nucleotides match TRBD1. CDR3 length equals 13 residues. The J segment lost 2 bases and the V segment lost 6 bases, leaving 3 bases of the junction unmatched. Per germline, CDR1 SNHLY and CDR2 FYNNEI.

Concerning this clonotype: Relative to the germline gene, one junction end is altered; a read error may explain this. The CDR3, as DNA: TGTGCCAGCAGCTTAGAAAGTCAGGGGGCCTATGAGCAGTACTTC. Amino acid sequence: CASSLESQGAYEQYF. This sequence joins TRBV11-2 and TRBJ2-7, with TRBD1 identical over 8 bases. The CDR3 covers 15 residues. CDR1 and CDR2 (germline): SGHAT, FQNNGV.

This clonotype was counted ten times or more. V usage is TRBV7-2 and J usage is TRBJ2-7, with 8 bases fitting TRBD1. Trimming removed 5 bases from V and 4 bases from J; junction bases left unmatched: 10. The germline V gene has CDR1 SGHTA and CDR2 FQGNSA. The CDR3 totals 15 residues. CDR3 region: CASSVRTGSVYEQYF. The DNA for the CDR3 is TGTGCCAGCAGCGTACGGACAGGGTCAGTGTACGAGCAGTACTTC.

There are many counts of this clonotype. This sequence joins TRBV19 and TRBJ2-1; the D gene is possibly TRBD1 (5 bases). Germline loops: CDR1 LNHDA, CDR2 SQIVND (reference sequence). Trimming stripped 4 bases from V and 15 bases from J, with 16 bases between. This CDR3 has 12 amino acids. The CDR3 region is CASSKGRRALFF. For the CDR3, the DNA is TGTGCCAGTAGTAAGGGGCGCCGGGCTCTGTTCTTC. Complete variable domain (other parts from reference TRBV19 and TRBJ2-1): DGGITQSPKYLFRKEGQNVTLSCEQNLNHDAMYWYRQDPGQGLRLIYYSQIVNDFQKGDIAEGYSVSREKKESFPLTVTSAQKNPTAFYLCASSKGRRALFFGPGTRLTVL.

The table lists this clonotype with many counts. The V gene is TRBV9, the J gene TRBJ2-5, with 9 bases matching TRBD1. In germline, CDR1 is SGDLS, CDR2 YYNGEE. J lost 1 base, V lost 2 bases, and 18 bases had no gene match. The CDR3 loop spans 20 amino acids. In nucleotides, the CDR3 is TGTGCCAGCAGCGTCTCTCACCTCCGGGACAGGGTGACCCTCCAAGAGACCCAGTACTTC. This encodes CASSVSHLRDRVTLQETQYF.

This clonotype was observed at least ten times. The chain carries TRBV5-1 and TRBJ2-2; the match to TRBD2 covers 12 bases. The CDR3 has 18 residues. The V and J ends lost 4 bases and 4 bases, in that order; junction bases with no gene match: 11. The V gene's germline CDR1 is SGHRS and CDR2 YFSETQ. The CDR3 DNA follows: TGCGCCAGCAGCCTAAGGACTAGCGGGAAGAGACCCACCGGGGAGCTGTTTTTT. Protein: CASSLRTSGKRPTGELFF.

This clonotype was picked up many times. The chain couples TRBV20-1 to TRBJ2-2, with D perhaps TRBD1 (5 bases). The CDR3 is 14 residues long. CDR1 DFQATT and CDR2 SNEGSKA come from the germline V gene (reference sequence). The V gene lost 2 bases and the J gene lost 5 bases, with 12 bases spanning the gap. The CDR3 nucleotides are TGCAGTGCTAGACTTCAGGGTGCTACCGGGGAGCTGTTTTTT. It is translated as CSARLQGATGELFF.

The sample holds many counts of this clonotype. The genes are TRBV7-2 and TRBJ2-7; TRBD2 agrees at 7 bases. Germline V CDR1 and CDR2: SGHTA, FQGNSA. The junction had 9 bases not matched to a gene; V was cut back by 1 base and J by 3 bases. The CDR3 runs 16 residues. The CDR3 coding sequence is TGTGCCAGCAGCTTAGGGGAGGGGTTACGAGGCTACGAGCAGTACTTC. The encoded protein is CASSLGEGLRGYEQYF.

Sample share makes this clonotype medium-sized. The chain uses TRBV28 and TRBJ2-7, with TRBD2 matching 9 bases. V lost 5 bases and J lost 3; bases outside the gene matches: 8. Germline CDR1 is MDHEN and CDR2 is SYDVKM. The length of the CDR3 is 15 residues. In nucleotides, the CDR3 is TGTGCCAGCAGTCTTATAGCGGGAGTGGTCTACGAGCAGTACTTC. This encodes CASSLIAGVVYEQYF.

This clonotype showed up many times. The CDR3 reads CAGGRGQYEQYF. In DNA, the CDR3 is TGTGCCGGGGGCAGGGGGCAGTACGAGCAGTACTTC. The rearrangement joins TRBV6-2 or TRBV6-3 to TRBJ2-7; 8 nucleotides match TRBD1. Unmatched junction bases numbered 7, after V lost 11 bases and J lost 4 bases. CDR1 is MNHEY, CDR2 SVGEGT, per germline. The CDR3 extends over 12 amino acids.

This clonotype was counted ten times or more. The chain combines TRBV5-5 with TRBJ2-6; D might be TRBD1 or TRBD2, each matching 6 bases. The germline V gene has CDR1 SGHKS and CDR2 YYEKEE (reference sequence). V lost 2 bases and J 4 bases, leaving 13 bases between the germline ends. CDR3 length equals 16 residues. The DNA for the CDR3 is TGTGCCAGCAGCTTTCCGGGGGCGGTCGGGGCCAACGTCCTGACTTTC. It is translated as CASSFPGAVGANVLTF. The full variable domain, in which reference TRBV5-5 and TRBJ2-6 provide the parts outside the CDR3, is DAGVTQSPTHLIKTRGQQVTLRCSPISGHKSVSWYQQVLGQGPQFIFQYYEKEERGRGNFPDRFSARQFPNYSSELNVNALLLGDSALYLCASSFPGAVGANVLTFGAGSRLTVL.

This clonotype was recorded many times. The V and J genes are TRBV30 and TRBJ2-6; TRBD2 agrees at 11 bases. J gave up 0 bases and V 5 bases, and 0 bases lay outside the gene matches. The CDR3 runs 15 residues. CDR1 is GTSNPN, CDR2 SVGIG, per germline (reference sequence). The CDR3 coding sequence is TGTGCCTGGGGACTAGCGGGCTCTGGGGCCAACGTCCTGACTTTC. The encoded protein is CAWGLAGSGANVLTF.

This clonotype is medium-sized within its sample. The rearrangement links TRBV10-3 to TRBJ2-1; D gene unclear. The ends were cut back, 10 bases at V and 6 bases at J, with 7 bases in the middle. Germline V gives CDR1 ENHRY, CDR2 SYGVKD. The CDR3 covers 10 residues. The CDR3 DNA reads TGTGCCACCGTCGGCAATGAGCAGTTCTTC. It encodes CATVGNEQFF.

This chain connects TRBV20-1 to TRBJ2-2, with 7 bases that match TRBD2. Trimming cost V 7 bases and J 1 base; bases outside gene matches: 3. Per germline, CDR1 DFQATT and CDR2 SNEGSKA (reference sequence). The CDR3 is 13 residues long. DNA of the CDR3: TGCAGTGGCGAGCGGGGGAACACCGGGGAGCTGTTTTTT. Encoded protein: CSGERGNTGELFF.